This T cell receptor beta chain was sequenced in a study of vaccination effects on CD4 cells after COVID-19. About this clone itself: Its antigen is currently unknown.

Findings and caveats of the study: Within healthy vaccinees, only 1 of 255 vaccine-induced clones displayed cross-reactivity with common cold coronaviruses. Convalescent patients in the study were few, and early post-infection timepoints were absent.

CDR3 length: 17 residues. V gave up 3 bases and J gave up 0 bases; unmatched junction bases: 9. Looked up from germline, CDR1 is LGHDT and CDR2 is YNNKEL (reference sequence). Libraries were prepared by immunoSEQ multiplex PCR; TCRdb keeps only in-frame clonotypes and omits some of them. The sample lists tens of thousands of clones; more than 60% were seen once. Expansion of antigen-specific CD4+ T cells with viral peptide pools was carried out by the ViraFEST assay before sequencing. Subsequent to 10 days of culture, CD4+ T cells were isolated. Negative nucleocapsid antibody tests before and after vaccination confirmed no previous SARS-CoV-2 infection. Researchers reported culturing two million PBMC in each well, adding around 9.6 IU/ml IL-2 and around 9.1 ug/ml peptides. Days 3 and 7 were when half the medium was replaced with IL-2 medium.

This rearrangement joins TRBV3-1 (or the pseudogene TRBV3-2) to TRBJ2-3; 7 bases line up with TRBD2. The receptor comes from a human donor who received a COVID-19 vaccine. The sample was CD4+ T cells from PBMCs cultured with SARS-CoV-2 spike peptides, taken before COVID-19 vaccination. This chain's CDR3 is CASSQITSADSTDTQYF. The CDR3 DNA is TGTGCCAGCAGCCAGATCACTAGCGCAGATAGCACAGATACGCAGTATTTT.